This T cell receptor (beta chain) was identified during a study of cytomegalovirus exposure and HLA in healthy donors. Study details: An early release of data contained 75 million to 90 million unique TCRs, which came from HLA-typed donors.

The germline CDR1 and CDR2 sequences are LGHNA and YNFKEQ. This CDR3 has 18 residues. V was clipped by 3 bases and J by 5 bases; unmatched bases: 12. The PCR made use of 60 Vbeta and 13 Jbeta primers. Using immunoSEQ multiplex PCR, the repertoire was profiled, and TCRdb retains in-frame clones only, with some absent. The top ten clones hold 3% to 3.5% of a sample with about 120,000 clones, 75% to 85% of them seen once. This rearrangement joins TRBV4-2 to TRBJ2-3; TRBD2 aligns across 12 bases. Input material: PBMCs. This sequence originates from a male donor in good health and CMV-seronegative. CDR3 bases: TGTGCCAGCAGCCAGGATACATCTAGCGGGAGGGCCTTAGATACGCAGTATTTT. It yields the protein CASSQDTSSGRALDTQYF.